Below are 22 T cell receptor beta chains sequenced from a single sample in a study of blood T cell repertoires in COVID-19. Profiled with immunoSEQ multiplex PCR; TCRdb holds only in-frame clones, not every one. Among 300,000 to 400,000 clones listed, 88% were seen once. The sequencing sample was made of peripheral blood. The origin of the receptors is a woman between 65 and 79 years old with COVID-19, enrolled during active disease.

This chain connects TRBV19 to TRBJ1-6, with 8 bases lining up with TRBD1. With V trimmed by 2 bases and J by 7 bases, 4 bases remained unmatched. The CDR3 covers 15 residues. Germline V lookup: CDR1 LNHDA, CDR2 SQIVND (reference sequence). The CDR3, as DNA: TGTGCCAGTAGTATATCGTACAGGGGGAATTCACCCCTCCACTTT. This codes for CASSISYRGNSPLHF.

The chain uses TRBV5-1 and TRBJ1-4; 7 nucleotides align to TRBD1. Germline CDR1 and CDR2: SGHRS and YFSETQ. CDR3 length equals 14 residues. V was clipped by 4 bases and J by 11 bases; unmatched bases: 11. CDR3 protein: CASSLGPETGKLFF. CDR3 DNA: TGCGCCAGCAGCCTGGGACCGGAGACAGGGAAACTGTTTTTT. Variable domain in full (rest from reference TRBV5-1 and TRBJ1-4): KAGVTQTPRYLIKTRGQQVTLSCSPISGHRSVSWYQQTPGQGLQFLFEYFSETQRNKGNFPGRFSGRQFSNSRSEMNVSTLELGDSALYLCASSLGPETGKLFFGSGTQLSVL.

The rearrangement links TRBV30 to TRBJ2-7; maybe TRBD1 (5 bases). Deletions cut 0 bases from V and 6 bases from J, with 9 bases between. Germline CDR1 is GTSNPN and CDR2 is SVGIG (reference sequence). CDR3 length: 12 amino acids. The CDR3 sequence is CAWSVFRAEQYF. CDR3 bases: TGTGCCTGGAGTGTATTCAGGGCCGAGCAGTACTTC.

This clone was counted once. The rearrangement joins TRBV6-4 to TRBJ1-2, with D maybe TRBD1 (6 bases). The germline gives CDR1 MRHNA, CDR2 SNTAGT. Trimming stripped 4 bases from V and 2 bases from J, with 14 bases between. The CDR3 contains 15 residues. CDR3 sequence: CASSVRGDRNYGYTF. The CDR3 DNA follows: TGTGCCAGCAGTGTCCGGGGAGACAGGAACTATGGCTACACCTTC.

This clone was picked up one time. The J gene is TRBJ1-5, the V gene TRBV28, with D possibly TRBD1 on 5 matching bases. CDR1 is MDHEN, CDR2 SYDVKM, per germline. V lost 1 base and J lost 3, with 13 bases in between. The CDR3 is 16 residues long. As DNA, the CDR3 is TGTGCCAGCAGTTTATTACCCCGACAGCCCAATCAGCCCCAGCATTTT. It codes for CASSLLPRQPNQPQHF.

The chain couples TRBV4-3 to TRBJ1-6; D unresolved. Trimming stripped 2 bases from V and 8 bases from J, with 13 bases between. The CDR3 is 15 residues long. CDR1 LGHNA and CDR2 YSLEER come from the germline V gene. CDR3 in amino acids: CASSQTKGEDSPLHF. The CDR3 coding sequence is TGCGCCAGCAGCCAAACAAAGGGAGAGGATTCACCCCTCCACTTT.

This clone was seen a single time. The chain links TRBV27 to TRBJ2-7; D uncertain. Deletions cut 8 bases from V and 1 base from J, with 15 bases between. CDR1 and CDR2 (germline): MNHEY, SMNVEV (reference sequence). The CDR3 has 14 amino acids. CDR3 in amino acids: CASSSRSPSYEQYF. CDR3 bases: TGTGCCAGCTCCTCCCGGAGTCCTTCCTACGAGCAGTACTTC.

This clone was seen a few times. CDR3 nucleotide sequence: TGTGCCAGCAGCGTAGCAGGGTTCAATGAGCAGTTCTTC. It codes for CASSVAGFNEQFF. This chain links TRBV9 with TRBJ2-1, with TRBD1 as a possible D gene (5 bases). The CDR3 has 13 residues. Trimming pared 0 bases from V and 6 bases from J, leaving 7 bases between. Germline V gives CDR1 SGDLS, CDR2 YYNGEE.

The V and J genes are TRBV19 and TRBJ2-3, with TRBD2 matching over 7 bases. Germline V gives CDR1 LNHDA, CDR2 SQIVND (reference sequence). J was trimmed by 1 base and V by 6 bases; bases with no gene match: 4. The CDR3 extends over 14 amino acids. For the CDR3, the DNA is TGTGCCAGTAGCTACGGACTAGGCACAGATACGCAGTATTTT. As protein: CASSYGLGTDTQYF.

CDR3 in amino acids: CASSFNRLAGRTGELFF. CDR3 coding DNA: TGTGCCAGCAGCTTCAACCGACTAGCGGGGAGAACCGGGGAGCTGTTTTTT. The chain links TRBV13 to TRBJ2-2, with 11 bases matching TRBD2. From germline, CDR1 is PRHDT and CDR2 FYEKMQ (reference sequence). V lost 3 bases to trimming and J lost 5 bases; unmatched junction nucleotides: 8. CDR3 length equals 17 residues.

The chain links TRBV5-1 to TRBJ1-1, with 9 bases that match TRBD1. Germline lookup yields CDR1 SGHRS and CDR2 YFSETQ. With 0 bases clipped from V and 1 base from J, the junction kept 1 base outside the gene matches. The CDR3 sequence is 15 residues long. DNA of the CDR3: TGCGCCAGCAGCTTGGGGGACAGGGCGAACACTGAAGCTTTCTTT. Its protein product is CASSLGDRANTEAFF.

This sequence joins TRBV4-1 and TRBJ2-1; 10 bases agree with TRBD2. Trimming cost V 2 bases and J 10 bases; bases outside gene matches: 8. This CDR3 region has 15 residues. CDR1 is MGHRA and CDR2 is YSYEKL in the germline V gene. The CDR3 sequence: CASSQIVLAGVEQFF. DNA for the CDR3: TGCGCCAGCAGCCAAATCGTCCTAGCGGGGGTGGAGCAGTTCTTC.

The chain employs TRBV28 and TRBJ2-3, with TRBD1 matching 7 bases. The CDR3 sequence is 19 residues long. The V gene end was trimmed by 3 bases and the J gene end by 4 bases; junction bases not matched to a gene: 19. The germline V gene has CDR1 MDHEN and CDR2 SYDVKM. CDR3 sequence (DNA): TGTGCCAGCAGTTTCGCACTACCCCGACAGGGATGGTCCCCAGATACGCAGTATTTT. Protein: CASSFALPRQGWSPDTQYF.

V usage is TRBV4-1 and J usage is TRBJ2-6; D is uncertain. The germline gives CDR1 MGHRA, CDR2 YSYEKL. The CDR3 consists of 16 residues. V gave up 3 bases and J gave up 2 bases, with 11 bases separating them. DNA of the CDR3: TGCGCCAGCAGCCAGCAACTCCTCCCTGGGGCCAACGTCCTGACTTTC. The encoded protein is CASSQQLLPGANVLTF.

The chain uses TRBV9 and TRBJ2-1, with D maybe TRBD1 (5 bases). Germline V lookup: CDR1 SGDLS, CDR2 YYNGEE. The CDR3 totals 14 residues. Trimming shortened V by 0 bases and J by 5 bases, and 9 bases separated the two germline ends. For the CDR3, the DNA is TGTGCCAGCAGCGTAGTTTTGGACAACAATGAGCAGTTCTTC. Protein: CASSVVLDNNEQFF. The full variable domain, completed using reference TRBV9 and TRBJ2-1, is DSGVTQTPKHLITATGQRVTLRCSPRSGDLSVYWYQQSLDQGLQFLIQYYNGEERAKGNILERFSAQQFPDLHSELNLSSLELGDSALYFCASSVVLDNNEQFFGPGTRLTVL.

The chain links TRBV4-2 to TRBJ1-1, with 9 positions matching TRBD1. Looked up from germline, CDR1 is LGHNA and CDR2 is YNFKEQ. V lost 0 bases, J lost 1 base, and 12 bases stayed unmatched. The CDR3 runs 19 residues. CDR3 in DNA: TGTGCCAGCAGCCAAGATCCTGGACAGGGGCGTCTTTCGAACACTGAAGCTTTCTTT. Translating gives CASSQDPGQGRLSNTEAFF.

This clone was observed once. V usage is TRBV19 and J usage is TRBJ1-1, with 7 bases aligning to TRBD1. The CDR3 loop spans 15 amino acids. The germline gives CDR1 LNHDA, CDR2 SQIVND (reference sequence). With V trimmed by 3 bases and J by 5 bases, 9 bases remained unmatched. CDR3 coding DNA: TGTGCCAGTAGTATGCCCCTAGGACAGGAGACTGAAGCTTTCTTT. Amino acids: CASSMPLGQETEAFF.

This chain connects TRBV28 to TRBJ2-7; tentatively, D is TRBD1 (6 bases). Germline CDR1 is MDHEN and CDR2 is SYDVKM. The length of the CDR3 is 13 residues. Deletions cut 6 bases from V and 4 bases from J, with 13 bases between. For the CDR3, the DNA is TGTGCCAGCAGACCAAGGACAGTATACGAGCAGTACTTC. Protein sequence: CASRPRTVYEQYF.

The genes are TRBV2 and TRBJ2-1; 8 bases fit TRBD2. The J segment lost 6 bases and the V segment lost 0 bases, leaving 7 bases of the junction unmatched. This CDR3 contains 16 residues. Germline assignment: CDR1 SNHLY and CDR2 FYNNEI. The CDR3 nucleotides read TGTGCCAGCAGTGAAGCCGGGCTAGCGGGTGGCAATGAGCAGTTCTTC. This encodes CASSEAGLAGGNEQFF.

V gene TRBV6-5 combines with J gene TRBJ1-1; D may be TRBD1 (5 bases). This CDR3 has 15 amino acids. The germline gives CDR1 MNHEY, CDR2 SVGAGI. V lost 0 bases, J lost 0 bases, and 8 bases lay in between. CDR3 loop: CASSYSKGMNTEAFF. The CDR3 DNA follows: TGTGCCAGCAGTTACTCTAAGGGGATGAACACTGAAGCTTTCTTT.

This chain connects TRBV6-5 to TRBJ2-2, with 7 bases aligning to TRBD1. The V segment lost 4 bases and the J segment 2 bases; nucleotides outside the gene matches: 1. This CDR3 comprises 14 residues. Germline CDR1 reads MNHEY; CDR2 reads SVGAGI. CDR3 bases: TGTGCCAGCAGTTGGACAGGAAACACCGGGGAGCTGTTTTTT. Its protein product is CASSWTGNTGELFF.

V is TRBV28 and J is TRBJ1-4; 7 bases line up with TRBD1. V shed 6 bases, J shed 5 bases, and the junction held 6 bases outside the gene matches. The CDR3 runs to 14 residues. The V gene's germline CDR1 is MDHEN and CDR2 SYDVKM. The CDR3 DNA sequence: TGTGCCAGCAGCCTCCCACAGGGGAATGAAAAACTGTTTTTT. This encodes CASSLPQGNEKLFF. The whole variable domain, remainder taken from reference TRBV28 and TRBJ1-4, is DVKVTQSSRYLVKRTGEKVFLECVQDMDHENMFWYRQDPGLGLRLIYFSYDVKMKEKGDIPEGYSVSREKKERFSLILESASTNQTSMYLCASSLPQGNEKLFFGSGTQLSVL.